This passage covers 26 T cell receptor beta chains from one sample sequenced in a study of Ad26.COV2.S vaccination and SARS-CoV-2 variants. The treatment denotes: roughly 20 received Ad26.COV2.S at low or high dose, single or two shots; five or six received placebo; per-sample allocation not given. Sampling occurred on day 63 after the first vaccine or placebo injection. Sequencing was performed with immunoSEQ multiplex PCR; in TCRdb, only in-frame clones are kept and a portion is missing. The sample includes more than 300,000 clones, about 85% of them seen just once. The sample consisted of peripheral blood, taken in a trial of Ad26.COV2.S vaccine versus placebo. All receptors derive from a person between 18 and 60 years old who received the Ad26.COV2.S COVID-19 vaccine or a placebo.

V is TRBV27 and J is TRBJ1-2; D unresolved. V lost 1 base and J lost 6, with 9 bases in between. This CDR3 has 13 amino acids. Looked up from germline, CDR1 is MNHEY and CDR2 is SMNVEV (reference sequence). The DNA for the CDR3 is TGTGCCAGCAGTTTATATAGGTTTGATGGCTACACCTTC. Amino acid sequence: CASSLYRFDGYTF.

This rearrangement joins TRBV11-2 to TRBJ1-4; 7 bases align to TRBD1. CDR1 and CDR2 (germline): SGHAT, FQNNGV. This CDR3 has 14 amino acids. The junction had 6 bases not matched to a gene; V was cut back by 5 bases and J by 6 bases. As DNA, the CDR3 is TGTGCCAGCAGCAAACACGGGACAGATGAAAAACTGTTTTTT. Translated, it gives CASSKHGTDEKLFF.

The rearrangement uses TRBV7-9 and TRBJ2-6; maybe TRBD1 (6 bases). CDR1 is SEHNR and CDR2 is FQNEAQ in the germline V gene (reference sequence). This CDR3 has 18 residues. Deletions cut 5 bases from V and 0 bases from J, with 17 bases between. CDR3 amino acids: CASSPPKQGSSGANVLTF. The CDR3 DNA is TGTGCCAGCAGCCCCCCCAAACAGGGCAGCTCTGGGGCCAACGTCCTGACTTTC.

CDR3 DNA sequence: TGTGCCAGCAGTAAGGGGGGCCCGGAAAACAATGAGCAGTTCTTC. It yields the protein CASSKGGPENNEQFF. The chain carries TRBV11-3 and TRBJ2-1; either TRBD1 or TRBD2 may supply D (6 bases each). The length of the CDR3 is 15 residues. The germline V gene has CDR1 SGHNT and CDR2 YENEEA. The V end was cut by 6 bases, the J end by 5 bases, with 17 bases between. Combining the CDR3 with reference TRBV11-3 and TRBJ2-1 gives the whole variable domain EAGVVQSPRYKIIEKKQPVAFWCNPISGHNTLYWYLQNLGQGPELLIRYENEEAVDDSQLPKDRFSAERLKGVDSTLKIQPAELGDSAVYLCASSKGGPENNEQFFGPGTRLTVL.

The CDR3 protein is CSARQGIKDEAFF. The CDR3 DNA reads TGCAGCGCCAGACAGGGAATAAAAGATGAAGCTTTCTTT. The chain combines TRBV29-1 with TRBJ1-1, with 7 nucleotides matching TRBD1. Germline assignment: CDR1 SQVTM and CDR2 ANQGSEA. The CDR3 is made up of 13 amino acids. Trimming took 7 bases from V and 7 from J; bases not matched to a gene: 12.

This clone has only one observation. The chain has TRBV13 and TRBJ1-3; D perhaps matches TRBD1 (6 bases). Germline V gives CDR1 PRHDT, CDR2 FYEKMQ (reference sequence). V was pared by 0 bases and J by 1 base, with 13 bases between. The CDR3 consists of 17 residues. The CDR3 protein is CASSLGQAGDSGNTIYF. In nucleotides, the CDR3 is TGTGCCAGCAGCTTAGGTCAAGCAGGGGATTCTGGAAACACCATATATTTT.

This sequence joins TRBV27 and TRBJ2-3, with D hard to call. Trimming removed 7 bases at V and 6 bases at J, with 14 bases between. Per the germline V gene, CDR1 is MNHEY and CDR2 is SMNVEV (reference sequence). This CDR3 has 13 residues. The CDR3 DNA follows: TGTGCCAGCACGACTCGGAACAGCGATACGCAGTATTTT. It specifies CASTTRNSDTQYF.

The chain has TRBV15 and TRBJ1-2; D unresolved. V was trimmed by 0 bases and J by 4 bases, leaving 12 bases between them. This CDR3 is 15 amino acids long. Looked up from germline, CDR1 is LNHNV and CDR2 is YYDKDF (reference sequence). The CDR3: CATSRDRGASYGYTF. The CDR3 nucleotides read TGTGCCACCAGCAGAGATCGCGGCGCTTCCTATGGCTACACCTTC.

The J gene is TRBJ2-7, the V gene TRBV11-3; D gene unclear. Looked up from germline, CDR1 is SGHNT and CDR2 is YENEEA. V was clipped by 5 bases and J by 4 bases, with 18 bases between them. The CDR3 totals 15 residues. The CDR3 protein is CASSPIPAHKYEQYF. CDR3 sequence (DNA): TGTGCCAGCAGCCCGATACCGGCCCATAAATACGAGCAGTACTTC. The full variable domain, completed using reference TRBV11-3 and TRBJ2-7, is EAGVVQSPRYKIIEKKQPVAFWCNPISGHNTLYWYLQNLGQGPELLIRYENEEAVDDSQLPKDRFSAERLKGVDSTLKIQPAELGDSAVYLCASSPIPAHKYEQYFGPGTRLTVT.

J is TRBJ2-7 and V is TRBV10-2, with 7 bases fitting TRBD2. The germline CDR1 and CDR2 sequences are WSHSY and SAAADI. The CDR3 length is 14 residues. The V segment lost 8 bases and the J segment 0 bases; nucleotides outside the gene matches: 7. The CDR3 protein is CASLGRGPSYEQYF. The DNA for the CDR3 is TGCGCCAGCTTAGGGAGGGGCCCCTCCTACGAGCAGTACTTC.

This chain connects TRBV6-5 to TRBJ2-5; TRBD2 agrees at 11 bases. V was clipped by 10 bases and J by 0 bases; unmatched bases: 7. The CDR3 totals 15 residues. In germline, CDR1 is MNHEY, CDR2 SVGAGI. This CDR3 is CATKPTSGNQETQYF. In DNA, the CDR3 is TGTGCCACCAAGCCGACTAGCGGGAACCAAGAGACCCAGTACTTC.

The gene calls are TRBV21-1 and TRBJ1-4; the table's D call TRBD1 went unverified against the DNA. TRBV21-1 is labeled a pseudogene. This CDR3 region has 12 residues. CDR3 nucleotide sequence: TGTGCCAGCAGCAAAGCTGGGACAGTCCCGTTTTTT. Translation: CASSKAGTVPFF.

This clone occurred once. J is TRBJ1-2 and V is TRBV7-2, with D possibly matching TRBD1 (6 bases). Trimming cost V 3 bases and J 0 bases, with 8 bases left between them. CDR1 is SGHTA and CDR2 is FQGNSA in the germline V gene. CDR3 length equals 14 residues. CDR3 in amino acids: CASSLGGANYGYTF. CDR3 in DNA: TGTGCCAGCAGCTTGGGGGGCGCTAACTATGGCTACACCTTC.

This rearrangement joins TRBV7-6 to TRBJ1-6; TRBD1 is a possible D gene (5 bases). The V gene's germline CDR1 is SGHVS and CDR2 FNYEAQ. V lost 6 bases and J lost 8, with 17 bases in between. This CDR3 has 15 residues. The CDR3 coding sequence is TGTGCCAGCAGTTACCGAGATCAGGGACATTCACCCCTCCACTTT. Residues: CASSYRDQGHSPLHF. The entire variable domain, with the rest obtained from reference TRBV7-6 and TRBJ1-6, is as follows: GAGVSQSPRYKVTKRGQDVALRCDPISGHVSLYWYRQALGQGPEFLTYFNYEAQQDKSGLPNDRFSAERPEGSISTLTIQRTEQRDSAMYRCASSYRDQGHSPLHFGNGTRLTVT.

With respect to this clone: The junction departs from the called germline gene at one end, perhaps through a read error. In DNA, the CDR3 is TGTGCCAGCAGCCAAAGCCCAGGACACCCTCAATCCTTC. Amino acid sequence: CASSQSPGHPQSF. This chain uses TRBV5-8 with TRBJ1-2; possible D gene TRBD1, 5 bases. From germline, CDR1 is SGHTS and CDR2 YDEGEE. The CDR3 is made up of 13 amino acids.

The rearrangement joins TRBV14 to TRBJ2-7; 8 nucleotides agree with TRBD1. Per the germline V gene, CDR1 is SGHDN and CDR2 is FVKESK. This CDR3 is built from 15 residues. With V trimmed by 1 base and J by 2 bases, 4 bases remained unmatched. The CDR3 loop reads CASSQVTGVPYEQYF. The CDR3 DNA follows: TGTGCCAGCAGCCAAGTGACAGGGGTGCCCTACGAGCAGTACTTC.

This clone was detected once. V and J are TRBV4-1 and TRBJ1-2; the D is unclear. Trimming removed 0 bases at V and 3 bases at J, with 5 bases between. Germline V gene lookup returns CDR1 MGHRA and CDR2 YSYEKL. This CDR3 is 13 amino acids long. The CDR3 is CASSQETHYGYTF. The CDR3 DNA sequence: TGCGCCAGCAGCCAAGAGACACACTATGGCTACACCTTC.

The V call is TRBV28, the J call TRBJ2-5, with TRBD2 as a possible D gene (5 bases). The germline gives CDR1 MDHEN, CDR2 SYDVKM. Between the trimmed V and J ends, which lost 1 base and 6 bases, there was a span of 18 bases. There are 16 residues in the CDR3. CDR3 nucleotide sequence: TGTGCCAGCAGTTTATTTACGGGGATCCTAGCACAGACCCAGTACTTC. It translates to CASSLFTGILAQTQYF.

This chain connects TRBV15 to TRBJ2-7; D might be TRBD1 or TRBD2, each matching 5 bases. CDR1 is LNHNV, CDR2 YYDKDF, per germline (reference sequence). Trimming left V 0 bases short and J 2 bases short, with 8 bases between. The CDR3 runs to 14 residues. CDR3 in DNA: TGTGCCACCAGCAGAGAACGGGGACCCTACGAGCAGTACTTC. Amino acid sequence: CATSRERGPYEQYF.

The table lists this clone with a count of one. V usage is TRBV5-6 and J usage is TRBJ2-1; no clear D. Germline CDR1 reads SGHDT; CDR2 reads YYEEEE. Deletions cut 3 bases from V and 0 bases from J, with 13 bases between. The CDR3 is 16 residues long. This CDR3 is CASSSYTSTSYNEQFF. The CDR3 nucleotides read TGTGCCAGCAGCTCTTACACGTCAACCTCCTACAATGAGCAGTTCTTC.

The V and J genes are TRBV19 and TRBJ1-2, with 7 bases lining up with TRBD1. The germline V gene has CDR1 LNHDA and CDR2 SQIVND (reference sequence). The trim removed 3 bases at V and 7 bases at J, leaving 11 bases unmatched. This CDR3 is built from 15 residues. The CDR3 region is CASSIRGTVLVGYTF. CDR3 DNA sequence: TGTGCCAGTAGTATCCGGGGGACAGTCTTGGTTGGCTACACCTTC. Using reference TRBV19 and TRBJ1-2 for the parts outside the CDR3, the full variable domain is DGGITQSPKYLFRKEGQNVTLSCEQNLNHDAMYWYRQDPGQGLRLIYYSQIVNDFQKGDIAEGYSVSREKKESFPLTVTSAQKNPTAFYLCASSIRGTVLVGYTFGSGTRLTVV.

This clone appeared a few times. V gene TRBV28 combines with J gene TRBJ1-5, with D hard to call. The germline CDR1 and CDR2 sequences are MDHEN and SYDVKM. This CDR3 has 13 residues. The V gene lost 8 bases and the J gene lost 5 bases, with 13 bases spanning the gap. CDR3 nucleotides: TGTGCCAGCCAAGAGGGCAGCCATCAGCCCCAGCATTTT. Its protein is CASQEGSHQPQHF.

V and J are TRBV24-1 and TRBJ2-1; 9 bases map to TRBD2. The germline V gene has CDR1 KGHDR and CDR2 SFDVKD. The CDR3 length is 17 residues. V was pared by 2 bases and J by 6 bases, with 10 bases of the junction left unmatched. The CDR3: CATSDSSRGGAVNEQFF. The CDR3 region has the DNA TGTGCCACCAGTGATTCATCTCGCGGGGGGGCCGTCAATGAGCAGTTCTTC.

This chain links TRBV28 with TRBJ1-1; no firm D call. Looked up from germline, CDR1 is MDHEN and CDR2 is SYDVKM. This CDR3 is built from 12 residues. The ends were cut back, 6 bases at V and 11 bases at J, with 16 bases in the middle. DNA for the CDR3: TGTGCCAGCAGCTCCCCTGCTCTGGGGGCTTTCTTT. This gives the protein CASSSPALGAFF.

The rearrangement links TRBV29-1 to TRBJ2-3; D uncertain. Deletions cut 7 bases from V and 4 bases from J, with 18 bases between. Germline V lookup: CDR1 SQVTM, CDR2 ANQGSEA. The CDR3 is 14 residues long. CDR3 residues: CSAQGPFSSDTQYF. The DNA for the CDR3 is TGCAGCGCCCAAGGACCGTTCTCCTCAGATACGCAGTATTTT.

The chain links TRBV7-8 to TRBJ1-1; TRBD1 might be the D (5 bases). CDR1 is SGHVS and CDR2 is FQNEAQ in the germline V gene. V lost 6 bases, J lost 1 base, and 9 bases lay in between. This CDR3 contains 13 residues. The CDR3: CASRGTGNTEAFF. The CDR3, as DNA: TGTGCCAGCAGGGGGACCGGGAACACTGAAGCTTTCTTT.